This T cell receptor (beta chain) was sequenced during a study of blood T cell repertoires in COVID-19 (dated by TCRdb to 2020 to 2022). About the investigation overall: Samples from collaborators originated in the United States, Italy and Spain and spanned both the acute and convalescent phases of COVID-19. The prospective study material was composed of cDNA or gDNA derived from T cells, B-cell-depleted T cells, or PBMCs. HLA class I and class II types, where available, came from metadata supplied by the sample provider rather than from assay-based typing. The dataset comprised deeply sampled blood TCRbeta repertoires from subjects exposed to, actively infected with, or recovered from COVID-19. A freely available public database, intended as a resource for researchers studying the immune response to SARS-CoV-2, is where the repertoires were released. The samples were drawn from two sources: the first 160 participants of the ongoing ImmuneRACE study, and 1,254 subjects contributed by 6 global collaborators. Sample metadata almost always included a de-identified subject ID, COVID-19 status, age in years and sex.

The collaborating institutions used their own protocols to collect whole blood in K2EDTA tubes. Collaborator samples were shipped for TCRbeta analysis as frozen whole blood, isolated PBMCs, or DNA extracted from either sample type. Summary of the overall study and its limitations: The amount of clinical and demographic metadata varied by source and participant and was provided uncurated.

The CDR1 and CDR2 encoded by the germline V gene (reference sequence) are GTSNPN and SVGIG. At the junction V is shortened by 1 base and J by 5 bases, with 20 bases in between. Reading from cysteine to phenylalanine, the CDR3 counts 17 amino acids. CDR3 DNA only is kept here, 51 bases in frame from base 1. TCRbeta CDR3 regions were amplified from genomic DNA by means of the immunoSEQ Assay, a bias-controlled multiplex PCR. The paper's data handling went like this. Within the assay, amplification of reference gene primers was used to estimate how many nucleated cells each sample contained. To quantify the absolute abundance of each unique TCRbeta CDR3 rearrangement, sequence reads were collapsed and filtered. Productive Simpson clonality was computed per sample as the square root of Simpson's diversity index over productive rearrangements. Here the immuneACCESS table is served through TCRdb, limited to in-frame sequences with V and J called. Missing clones are a known gap in these copies; in checked studies unresolved V genes cover under half, and the rest lacks a known reason. The V and J calls and the clone size are those of that table, but D and trimming were determined from the DNA. Here the sample has fewer than 300,000 clones; approximately 81% occur a single time. Of the sample, roughly 3% falls within the top ten clones.

On this clone: The specificity of this receptor is unknown. Base qualities are not at hand, and no much larger clone is one base apart.

The V gene is TRBV30 and the J gene is TRBJ1-4; the D gene assignment is ambiguous. This TCR derives from a young woman with acute or convalescent COVID-19. Sequenced input: peripheral blood. The CDR3 protein: CAWSALVREPANEKLFF. The nucleotides read TGTGCCTGGAGTGCGTTGGTCCGGGAGCCGGCCAATGAAAAACTGTTTTTT.